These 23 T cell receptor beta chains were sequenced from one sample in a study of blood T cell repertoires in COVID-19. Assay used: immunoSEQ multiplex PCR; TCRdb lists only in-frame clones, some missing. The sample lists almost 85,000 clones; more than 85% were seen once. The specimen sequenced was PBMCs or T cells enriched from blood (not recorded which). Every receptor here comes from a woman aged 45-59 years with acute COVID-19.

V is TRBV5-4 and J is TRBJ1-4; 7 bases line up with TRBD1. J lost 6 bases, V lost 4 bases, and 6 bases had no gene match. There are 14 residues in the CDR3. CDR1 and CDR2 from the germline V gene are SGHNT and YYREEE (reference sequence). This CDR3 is CASSRDSQDEKLFF. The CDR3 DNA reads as TGTGCCAGCAGCCGGGACAGCCAGGATGAAAAACTGTTTTTT.

The CDR3 DNA reads TGTGCCAGCAGTCGAAGGGGGGGCGTAGCAGATACGCAGTATTTT. This gives the protein CASSRRGGVADTQYF. The rearrangement links TRBV6-5 to TRBJ2-3, with D possibly being TRBD2 (7 bases). Between the trimmed V and J ends, which lost 5 bases and 4 bases, there was a span of 16 bases. The length of the CDR3 is 15 residues. Looked up from germline, CDR1 is MNHEY and CDR2 is SVGAGI.

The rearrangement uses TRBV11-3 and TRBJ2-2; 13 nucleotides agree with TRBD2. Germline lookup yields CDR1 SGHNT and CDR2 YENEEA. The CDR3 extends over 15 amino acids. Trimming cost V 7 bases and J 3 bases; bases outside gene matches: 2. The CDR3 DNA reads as TGTGCCAGCATCGGACTAGCGGGAGACACCGGGGAGCTGTTTTTT. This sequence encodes CASIGLAGDTGELFF.

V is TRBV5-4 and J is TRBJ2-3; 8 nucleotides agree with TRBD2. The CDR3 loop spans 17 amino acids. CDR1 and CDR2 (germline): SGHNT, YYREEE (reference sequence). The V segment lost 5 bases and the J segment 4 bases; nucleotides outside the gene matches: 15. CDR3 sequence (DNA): TGTGCCAGCAGTCTAGGGGTCGCGGGAGGTGGTTCAGATACGCAGTATTTT. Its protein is CASSLGVAGGGSDTQYF.

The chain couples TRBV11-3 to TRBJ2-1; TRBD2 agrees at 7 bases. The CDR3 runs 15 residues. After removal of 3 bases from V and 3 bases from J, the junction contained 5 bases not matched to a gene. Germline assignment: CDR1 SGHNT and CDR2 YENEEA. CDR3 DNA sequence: TGTGCCAGCAGCTTGGGGGGAGGGAACTACAATGAGCAGTTCTTC. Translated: CASSLGGGNYNEQFF.

CDR3 nucleotides: TGTGCCAGCAGCAGAACAGGGGTACAGGGCAATGAGCAGTTCTTC. This gives the protein CASSRTGVQGNEQFF. The chain joins TRBV9 to TRBJ2-1; 7 nucleotides line up with TRBD1. Per the germline V gene, CDR1 is SGDLS and CDR2 is YYNGEE. CDR3 length equals 15 residues. Trimming removed 4 bases from V and 6 bases from J; junction bases left unmatched: 10.

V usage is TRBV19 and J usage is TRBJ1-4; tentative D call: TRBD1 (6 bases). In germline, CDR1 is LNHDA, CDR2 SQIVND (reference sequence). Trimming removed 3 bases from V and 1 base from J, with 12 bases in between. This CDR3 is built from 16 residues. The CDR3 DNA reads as TGTGCCAGTAGTATGTCGATACAGGGAACTAATGAAAAACTGTTTTTT. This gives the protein CASSMSIQGTNEKLFF.

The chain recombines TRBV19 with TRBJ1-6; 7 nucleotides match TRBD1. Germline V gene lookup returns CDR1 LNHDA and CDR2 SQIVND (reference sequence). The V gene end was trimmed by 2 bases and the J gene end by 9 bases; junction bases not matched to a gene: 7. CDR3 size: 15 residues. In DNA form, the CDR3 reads TGTGCCAGTAGTATAAACGGGGACAGCACTTCACCCCTCCACTTT. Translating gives CASSINGDSTSPLHF.

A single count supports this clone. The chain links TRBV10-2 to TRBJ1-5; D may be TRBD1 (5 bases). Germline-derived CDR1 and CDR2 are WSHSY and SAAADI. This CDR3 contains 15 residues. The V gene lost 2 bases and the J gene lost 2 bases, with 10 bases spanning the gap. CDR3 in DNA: TGCGCCAGCAGTGAGCGTAGGGGTGGCAATCAGCCCCAGCATTTT. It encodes CASSERRGGNQPQHF.

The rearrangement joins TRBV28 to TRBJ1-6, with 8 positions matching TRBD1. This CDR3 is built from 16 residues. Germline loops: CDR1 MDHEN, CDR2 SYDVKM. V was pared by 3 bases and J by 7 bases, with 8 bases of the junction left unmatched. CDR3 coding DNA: TGTGCCAGCAGTTTCGTTCAGGGGGCTGAGAATTCACCCCTCCACTTT. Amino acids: CASSFVQGAENSPLHF.

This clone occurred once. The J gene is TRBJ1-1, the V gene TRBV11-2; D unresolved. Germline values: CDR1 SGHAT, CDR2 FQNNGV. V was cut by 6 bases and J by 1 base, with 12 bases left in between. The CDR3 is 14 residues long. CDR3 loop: CASSIAEGNTEAFF. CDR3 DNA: TGTGCCAGCAGTATCGCGGAGGGGAACACTGAAGCTTTCTTT.

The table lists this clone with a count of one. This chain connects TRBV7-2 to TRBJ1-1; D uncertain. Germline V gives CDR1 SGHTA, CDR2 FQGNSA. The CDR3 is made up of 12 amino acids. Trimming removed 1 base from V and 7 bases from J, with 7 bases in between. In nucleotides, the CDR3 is TGTGCCAGCAGCTTAGTGGCCCGTGAAGCTTTCTTT. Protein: CASSLVAREAFF.

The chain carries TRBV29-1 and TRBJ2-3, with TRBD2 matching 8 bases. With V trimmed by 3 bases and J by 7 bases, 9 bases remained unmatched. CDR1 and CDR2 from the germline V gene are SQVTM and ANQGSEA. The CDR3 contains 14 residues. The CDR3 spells CSVEKAGVRYTQYF. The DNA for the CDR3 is TGCAGCGTTGAGAAAGCGGGAGTTCGATATACGCAGTATTTT.

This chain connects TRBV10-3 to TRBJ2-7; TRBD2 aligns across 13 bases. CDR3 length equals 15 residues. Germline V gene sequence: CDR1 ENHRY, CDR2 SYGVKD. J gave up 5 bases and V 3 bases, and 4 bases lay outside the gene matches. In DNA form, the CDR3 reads TGTGCCATCAGTGACGGACTAGCGGGAGACAACGAGCAGTACTTC. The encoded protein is CAISDGLAGDNEQYF.

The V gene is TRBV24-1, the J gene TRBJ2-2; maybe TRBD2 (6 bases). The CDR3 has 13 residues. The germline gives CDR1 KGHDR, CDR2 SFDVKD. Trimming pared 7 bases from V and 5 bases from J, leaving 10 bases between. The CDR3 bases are TGTGCCACCAGCGGGAGTTTTACCGGGGAGCTGTTTTTT. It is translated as CATSGSFTGELFF.

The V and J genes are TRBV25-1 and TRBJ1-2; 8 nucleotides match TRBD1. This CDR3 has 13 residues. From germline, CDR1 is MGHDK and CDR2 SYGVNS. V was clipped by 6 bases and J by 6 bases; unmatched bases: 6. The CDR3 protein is CASRDSGGNGYTF. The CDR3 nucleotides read TGTGCCAGCAGAGATTCAGGGGGCAATGGCTACACCTTC.

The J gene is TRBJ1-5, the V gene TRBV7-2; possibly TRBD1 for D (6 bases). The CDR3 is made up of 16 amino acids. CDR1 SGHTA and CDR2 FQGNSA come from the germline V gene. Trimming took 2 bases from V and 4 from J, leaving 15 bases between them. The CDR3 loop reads CASSLWGRGMNQPQHF. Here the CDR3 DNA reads TGTGCCAGCAGCTTATGGGGGCGAGGGATGAATCAGCCCCAGCATTTT.

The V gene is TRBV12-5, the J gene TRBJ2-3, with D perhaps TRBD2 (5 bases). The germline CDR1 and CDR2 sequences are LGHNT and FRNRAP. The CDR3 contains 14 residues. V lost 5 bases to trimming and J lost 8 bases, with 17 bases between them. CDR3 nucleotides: TGTGCTAGTGGTCTCGACTCTCCCGAGGGTACGCAGTATTTT. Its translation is CASGLDSPEGTQYF. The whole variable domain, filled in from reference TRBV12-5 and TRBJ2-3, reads DARVTQTPRHKVTEMGQEVTMRCQPILGHNTVFWYRQTMMQGLELLAYFRNRAPLDDSGMPKDRFSAEMPDATLATLKIQPSEPRDSAVYFCASGLDSPEGTQYFGPGTRLTVL.

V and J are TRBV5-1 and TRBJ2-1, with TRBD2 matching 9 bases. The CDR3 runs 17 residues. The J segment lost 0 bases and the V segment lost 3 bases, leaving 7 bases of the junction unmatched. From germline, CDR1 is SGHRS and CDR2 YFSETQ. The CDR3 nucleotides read TGCGCCAGCAGCTCGTTAGCGGGAGTCAGCTCCTACAATGAGCAGTTCTTC. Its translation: CASSSLAGVSSYNEQFF.

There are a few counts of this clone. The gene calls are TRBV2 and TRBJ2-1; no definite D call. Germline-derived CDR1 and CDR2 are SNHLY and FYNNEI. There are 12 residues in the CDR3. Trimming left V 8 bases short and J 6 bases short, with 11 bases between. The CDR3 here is CASALTSNEQFF. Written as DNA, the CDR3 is TGTGCCAGCGCCTTGACTTCCAATGAGCAGTTCTTC.

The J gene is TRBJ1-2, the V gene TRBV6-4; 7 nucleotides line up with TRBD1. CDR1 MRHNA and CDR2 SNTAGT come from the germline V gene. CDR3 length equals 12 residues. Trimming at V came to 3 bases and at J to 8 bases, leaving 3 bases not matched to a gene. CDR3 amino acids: CASSEDRRGYTF. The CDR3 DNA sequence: TGTGCCAGCAGTGAGGACAGGCGAGGCTACACCTTC.

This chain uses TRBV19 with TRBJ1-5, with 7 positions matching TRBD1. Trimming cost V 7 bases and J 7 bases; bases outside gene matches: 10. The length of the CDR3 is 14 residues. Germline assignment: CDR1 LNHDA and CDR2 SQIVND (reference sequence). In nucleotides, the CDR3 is TGTGCCAGTAATCACAGGGGCGAGGGCCAGCCCCAGCATTTT. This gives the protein CASNHRGEGQPQHF.

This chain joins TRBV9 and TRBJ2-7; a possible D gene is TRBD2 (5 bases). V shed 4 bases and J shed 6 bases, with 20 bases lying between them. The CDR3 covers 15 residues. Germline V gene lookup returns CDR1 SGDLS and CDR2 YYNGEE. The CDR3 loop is CASSRTGGAVSEQYF. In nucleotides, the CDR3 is TGTGCCAGCAGCCGGACTGGAGGAGCGGTGAGCGAGCAGTACTTC.